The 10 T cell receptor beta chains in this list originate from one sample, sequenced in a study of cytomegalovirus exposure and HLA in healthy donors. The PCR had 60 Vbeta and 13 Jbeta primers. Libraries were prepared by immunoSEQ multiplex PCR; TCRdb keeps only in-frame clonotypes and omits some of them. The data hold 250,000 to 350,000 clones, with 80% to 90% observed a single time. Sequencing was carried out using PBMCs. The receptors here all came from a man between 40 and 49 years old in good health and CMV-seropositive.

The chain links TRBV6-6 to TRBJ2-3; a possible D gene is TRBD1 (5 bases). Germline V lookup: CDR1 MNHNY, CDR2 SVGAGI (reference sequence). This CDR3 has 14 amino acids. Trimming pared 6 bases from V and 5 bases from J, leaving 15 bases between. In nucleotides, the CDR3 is TGTGCCAGCAGCTCCCTGGGGCGGCGAGATACGCAGTATTTT. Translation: CASSSLGRRDTQYF.

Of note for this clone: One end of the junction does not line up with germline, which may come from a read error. CDR3 protein: CSSSLGPEAFF. CDR3 nucleotides: TGTTCCAGCAGCTTGGGGCCTGAAGCTTTCTTT. The chain joins TRBV7-9 to TRBJ1-1; D might be TRBD1 (5 bases). Germline lookup yields CDR1 SEHNR and CDR2 FQNEAQ (reference sequence). The CDR3 length is 11 residues.

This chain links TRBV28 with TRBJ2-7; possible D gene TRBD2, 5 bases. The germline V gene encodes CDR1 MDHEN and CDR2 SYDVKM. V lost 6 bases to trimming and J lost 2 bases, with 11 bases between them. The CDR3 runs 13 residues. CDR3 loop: CASRGAATYEQYF. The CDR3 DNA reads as TGTGCCAGCAGGGGAGCGGCGACCTACGAGCAGTACTTC.

CDR3 residues: CASSLGVTGYEQYF. CDR3 DNA sequence: TGTGCCAGCAGCTTGGGCGTCACCGGCTACGAGCAGTACTTC. The gene calls are TRBV5-4 and TRBJ2-7; D unclear. V was trimmed by 0 bases and J by 3 bases, leaving 10 bases between them. Germline values: CDR1 SGHNT, CDR2 YYREEE (reference sequence). CDR3 length: 14 residues.

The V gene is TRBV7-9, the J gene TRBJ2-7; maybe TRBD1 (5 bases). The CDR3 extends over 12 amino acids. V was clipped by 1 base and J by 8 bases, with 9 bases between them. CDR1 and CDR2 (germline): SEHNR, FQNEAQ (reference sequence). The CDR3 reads CASSLDRTKQYF. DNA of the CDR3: TGTGCCAGCAGCTTAGACAGGACAAAGCAGTACTTC.

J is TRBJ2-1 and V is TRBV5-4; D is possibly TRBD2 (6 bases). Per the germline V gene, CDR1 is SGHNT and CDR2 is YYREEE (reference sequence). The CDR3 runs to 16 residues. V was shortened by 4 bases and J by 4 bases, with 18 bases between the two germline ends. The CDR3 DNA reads TGTGCCAGCAGCATATGGGACTCCTTTGAGTACAATGAGCAGTTCTTC. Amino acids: CASSIWDSFEYNEQFF.

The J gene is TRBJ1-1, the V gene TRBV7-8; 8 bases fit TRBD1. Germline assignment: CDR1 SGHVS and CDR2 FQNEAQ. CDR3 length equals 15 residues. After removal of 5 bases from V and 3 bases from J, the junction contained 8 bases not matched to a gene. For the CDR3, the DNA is TGTGCCAGCAGCCAACCGGGACAGGAGGACACTGAAGCTTTCTTT. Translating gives CASSQPGQEDTEAFF.

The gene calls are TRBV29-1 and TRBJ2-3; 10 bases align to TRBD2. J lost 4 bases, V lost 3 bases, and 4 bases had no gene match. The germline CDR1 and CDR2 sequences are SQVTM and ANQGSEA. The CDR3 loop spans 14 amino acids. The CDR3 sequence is CSVDGAGGADTQYF. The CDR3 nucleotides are TGCAGCGTTGACGGAGCGGGAGGGGCAGATACGCAGTATTTT.

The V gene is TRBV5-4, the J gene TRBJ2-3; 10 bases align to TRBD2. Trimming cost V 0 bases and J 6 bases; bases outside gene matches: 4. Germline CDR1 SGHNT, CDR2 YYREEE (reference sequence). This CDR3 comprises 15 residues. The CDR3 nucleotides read TGTGCCAGCAGCTTGGGACTAGCGGGTATGGATACGCAGTATTTT. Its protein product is CASSLGLAGMDTQYF.

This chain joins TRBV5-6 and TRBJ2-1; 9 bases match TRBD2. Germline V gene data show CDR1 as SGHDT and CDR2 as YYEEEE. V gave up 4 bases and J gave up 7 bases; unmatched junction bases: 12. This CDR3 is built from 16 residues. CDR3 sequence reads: CASSPPWVAGVNEQFF. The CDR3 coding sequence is TGTGCCAGCAGCCCTCCTTGGGTAGCGGGAGTGAATGAGCAGTTCTTC. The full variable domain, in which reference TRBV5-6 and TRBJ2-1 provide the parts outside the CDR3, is DAGVTQSPTHLIKTRGQQVTLRCSPKSGHDTVSWYQQALGQGPQFIFQYYEEEERQRGNFPDRFSGHQFPNYSSELNVNALLLGDSALYLCASSPPWVAGVNEQFFGPGTRLTVL.